The source of this T cell receptor (beta chain) is a study of PD-1 blockade in classical Hodgkin lymphoma. Study-level findings and limits: Nivolumab starters within 1 year of ASCT were excluded. No one has yet defined what causes the repertoire differences, which may be disease activity or prior therapy.

Time point here: cycle 4 day 1 (C4D1), after 5 to 7 weeks of nivolumab. Every patient relapsed after autologous stem cell transplantation, and brentuximab vedotin exposure varied. Including both end residues, the CDR3 is 13 amino acids long. Per the germline V gene, CDR1 is MDHEN and CDR2 is SYDVKM. A few counts support this clone. Its target is unknown. No DNA is shown, since the ends of the CDR3 on it are uncertain; the CDR3 is the one TCRdb lists. The table came from immunoSEQ multiplex PCR; TCRdb's copy has only in-frame clones and leaves some out. The data show about 7,900 clones, approximately 80% seen once.

The chain is built from TRBV28 and TRBJ1-2. Sequencing used peripheral blood mononuclear cells (PBMCs), obtained before the fourth cycle of nivolumab. The clonotype comes from a human donor with classical Hodgkin lymphoma. The CDR3 is CASSLERDYGYTF.